These 8 T cell receptor beta chains came from one sample sequenced in a study of blood T cell repertoires in COVID-19. Clones were read by immunoSEQ multiplex PCR, and TCRdb kept only the in-frame ones, dropping some. Here the sample spans hundreds of thousands of clones, around 89% being singletons. The source material was peripheral blood. Receptors originate from a woman aged 25 to 39 with COVID-19, enrolled during active disease.

The rearrangement joins TRBV6-5 to TRBJ1-2; a weak D match, TRBD1 (5 bases). Germline V gene data show CDR1 as MNHEY and CDR2 as SVGAGI. With 6 bases removed from V and 2 bases from J, the gap between germline ends came to 10 bases. This CDR3 has 13 amino acids. CDR3: CASSKTVNYGYTF. CDR3 coding DNA: TGTGCCAGCAGCAAGACAGTGAACTATGGCTACACCTTC.

This chain links TRBV4-3 with TRBJ2-1; no reliable D call. From germline, CDR1 is LGHNA and CDR2 YSLEER. Trimming left V 1 base short and J 7 bases short, with 17 bases between. This CDR3 is 16 amino acids long. In DNA, the CDR3 is TGCGCCAGCAGCCAAGGTCAGGCAGACGGCTGGAATGAGCAGTTCTTC. It codes for CASSQGQADGWNEQFF.

The rearrangement links TRBV10-1 to TRBJ1-5; 7 bases match TRBD1. The germline CDR1 and CDR2 sequences are WNHNN and SYGVQD (reference sequence). Trimming cost V 5 bases and J 2 bases; bases outside gene matches: 3. The CDR3 spans 14 residues. The CDR3 region is CASSSGGGNQPQHF. DNA of the CDR3: TGCGCCAGCAGTTCAGGGGGTGGCAATCAGCCCCAGCATTTT.

This clone was found once. The V call is TRBV7-2, the J call TRBJ2-3; unclear D gene. Germline V gene data show CDR1 as SGHTA and CDR2 as FQGNSA. V was pared by 2 bases and J by 4 bases, with 7 bases between. The CDR3 length is 13 residues. CDR3 region: CASSLSPADTQYF. The CDR3 bases are TGTGCCAGCAGCTTATCTCCCGCAGATACGCAGTATTTT.

The chain employs TRBV5-1 and TRBJ2-5, with D maybe TRBD1 (5 bases). CDR3 length: 15 residues. Germline V gene sequence: CDR1 SGHRS, CDR2 YFSETQ. The V gene lost 1 base and the J gene lost 1 base, with 11 bases spanning the gap. The CDR3 coding sequence is TGCGCCAGCAGCTTGCGTCAGGGCGCCCAAGAGACCCAGTACTTC. Translating it yields CASSLRQGAQETQYF. Full variable domain (missing parts from reference TRBV5-1 and TRBJ2-5): KAGVTQTPRYLIKTRGQQVTLSCSPISGHRSVSWYQQTPGQGLQFLFEYFSETQRNKGNFPGRFSGRQFSNSRSEMNVSTLELGDSALYLCASSLRQGAQETQYFGPGTRLLVL.

The chain combines TRBV4-2 with TRBJ1-1; 9 nucleotides line up with TRBD1. This CDR3 spans 18 amino acids. CDR1 is LGHNA, CDR2 YNFKEQ, per germline. V lost 0 bases and J lost 2; bases outside the gene matches: 10. CDR3 sequence (DNA): TGTGCCAGCAGCCAAGAGGGTCCCCAGACAGGGGGAAACACTGAAGCTTTCTTT. Amino acid sequence: CASSQEGPQTGGNTEAFF.

The chain has TRBV6-5 and TRBJ1-5; D may be TRBD1 (5 bases). The CDR3 contains 14 residues. CDR1 is MNHEY and CDR2 is SVGAGI in the germline V gene. The ends were cut back, 6 bases at V and 9 bases at J, with 18 bases in the middle. DNA of the CDR3: TGTGCCAGCAGCCCCAACGGGGGAGATGGGCCCCAGCATTTT. Amino acid sequence: CASSPNGGDGPQHF.

This sequence joins TRBV12-2 and TRBJ2-5; the D call TRBD2 from the table was never checked on the DNA. TRBV12-2 is deemed a pseudogene. The CDR3 has 13 amino acids. CDR3 DNA sequence: TGTGCAAGTCGCTTAGGACTGGTTGGGACCCAGTACTTC. Amino acids: CASRLGLVGTQYF.